These 5 T cell receptor beta chains share one sample of origin, sequenced in a study of shared clonotypes between healthy human individuals. Clones were sequenced by immunoSEQ multiplex PCR, and TCRdb holds only the in-frame ones, with some missing. The repertoire has millions of clones, approximately 90% of them found once; the top ten carry over 0.12%. The sample comprised naive CD4+ T cells sorted from blood. Specified subset: CD45RA+ positively selected. These receptors all come from a man aged 18 to 29 in good health.

Comment on this clone: Within the sample, other DNA sequences also encode this same CDR3. The CDR3: CAWSTGGTGELFF. The CDR3 DNA is TGTGCCTGGAGTACAGGGGGCACCGGGGAGCTGTTTTTT. The chain is built from TRBV30 and TRBJ2-2, with 8 bases lining up with TRBD1. The CDR3 has 13 amino acids. The V and J ends lost 2 bases and 4 bases, in that order; junction bases with no gene match: 0. Germline CDR1 GTSNPN, CDR2 SVGIG (reference sequence).

The V call is TRBV7-2, the J call TRBJ1-4; D unclear. The CDR3 runs 15 residues. In germline, CDR1 is SGHTA, CDR2 FQGNSA. The V gene lost 5 bases and the J gene lost 11 bases, with 21 bases spanning the gap. The CDR3 loop is CASSLRASLKGKLFF. In DNA, the CDR3 is TGTGCCAGCAGCCTTAGGGCCTCCCTCAAAGGGAAACTGTTTTTT.

The chain couples TRBV18 to TRBJ2-7; maybe TRBD1 (5 bases). V was pared by 4 bases and J by 2 bases, with 12 bases between. This CDR3 region has 14 residues. Germline-derived CDR1 and CDR2 are KGHSH and LQKENI. CDR3 loop: CASSLQRGPYEQYF. The CDR3, as DNA: TGTGCCAGCTCACTTCAAAGGGGCCCCTACGAGCAGTACTTC.

The chain joins TRBV6-5 to TRBJ2-1; possibly TRBD1 or TRBD2 for D (6 bases each). CDR1 and CDR2 (germline): MNHEY, SVGAGI. The V and J ends lost 4 bases and 0 bases respectively, with 13 bases between them. This CDR3 is built from 16 residues. CDR3 bases: TGTGCCAGCAGTTCCCCCCGGGGGCCCTCCTACAATGAGCAGTTCTTC. Its protein product is CASSSPRGPSYNEQFF.

CDR3 sequence reads: CASSLRLAGAETQYF. The CDR3, as DNA: TGTGCCAGCAGCTTGCGTCTAGCGGGGGCAGAGACCCAGTACTTC. This chain joins TRBV5-6 and TRBJ2-5; 10 nucleotides align to TRBD2. In germline, CDR1 is SGHDT, CDR2 YYEEEE. Germline trimming cut 1 base from V and 4 bases from J; bases unmatched to any gene: 4. The CDR3 spans 15 residues. Complete variable domain (other parts from reference TRBV5-6 and TRBJ2-5): DAGVTQSPTHLIKTRGQQVTLRCSPKSGHDTVSWYQQALGQGPQFIFQYYEEEERQRGNFPDRFSGHQFPNYSSELNVNALLLGDSALYLCASSLRLAGAETQYFGPGTRLLVL.